The 12 T cell receptor beta chains presented below share a single source sample, sequenced in a study of regulatory T cells in long-lasting Graves disease. The TCR beta library used iRepertoire HTBI primers with Arm-PCR amplification of CDR3. MiXCR, applied by TCRdb to the multiplex PCR reads, yields one record per CDR3 protein. The sample consists of about 500,000 distinct CDR3 sequences, around 13% of them appearing once. Indicated time point: newly diagnosed GD, antithyroid drugs for less than 3 months. The authors made the TCR library using RNA they extracted from PBMCs. This sample was shared with a second study, whose subject was T cells in Graves' hyperthyroidism and ophthalmopathy.

The source material was peripheral blood mononuclear cells (PBMCs), sampled at new diagnosis, from a patient treated with antithyroid drugs. These receptors all come from a woman in her 30s with Graves disease.

There are a few counts of this clonotype. This chain uses TRBV4-1 with TRBJ2-1; 11 bases match TRBD2. This CDR3 has 16 amino acids. Germline values: CDR1 MGHRA, CDR2 YSYEKL. V lost 3 bases to trimming and J lost 4 bases; unmatched junction nucleotides: 5. The CDR3 DNA is TGCGCCAGCAGCCACCCCGGGACTAGCGGATACAATGAGCAGTTCTTC. Residues: CASSHPGTSGYNEQFF.

This clonotype was found many times. V is TRBV6-2 or TRBV6-3 and J is TRBJ1-2, with TRBD1 as a possible D gene (6 bases). V shed 8 bases and J shed 0 bases, with 7 bases lying between them. Germline V lookup: CDR1 MNHEY, CDR2 SVGEGT. This CDR3 contains 12 residues. The CDR3: CASGTTNYGYTF. The CDR3 DNA reads as TGTGCCAGCGGGACAACTAACTATGGCTACACCTTC.

The table lists this clonotype with many counts. V and J are TRBV29-1 and TRBJ1-2; 8 positions match TRBD1. The V segment lost 7 bases and the J segment 7 bases; nucleotides outside the gene matches: 8. CDR1 and CDR2 (germline): SQVTM, ANQGSEA. The CDR3 has 12 amino acids. The CDR3, as DNA: TGCAGCGGCGGGGACAGGCCCCTTGGCTACACCTTC. This codes for CSGGDRPLGYTF.

Ten or more counts support this clonotype. The genes are TRBV11-2 and TRBJ2-7, with D hard to call. The V gene lost 4 bases and the J gene lost 0 bases, with 10 bases spanning the gap. This CDR3 is built from 14 residues. Germline V gene lookup returns CDR1 SGHAT and CDR2 FQNNGV. CDR3 residues: CASSSFLGSYEQYF. The CDR3 DNA sequence: TGTGCCAGCAGCTCCTTCCTTGGCTCCTACGAGCAGTACTTC.

The CDR3 loop reads CASSVGVGGYEQYF. Written as DNA, the CDR3 is TGTGCCAGCAGTGTGGGAGTTGGAGGCTACGAGCAGTACTTC. The rearrangement joins TRBV6-2 or TRBV6-3 to TRBJ2-7; perhaps TRBD2 as D (5 bases). The CDR3 extends over 14 amino acids. Trimming removed 5 bases at V and 3 bases at J, with 14 bases between. Germline loops: CDR1 MNHEY, CDR2 SVGEGT.

This clonotype was counted a few times. The V gene is TRBV13, the J gene TRBJ2-7; 7 nucleotides line up with TRBD1. Looked up from germline, CDR1 is PRHDT and CDR2 is FYEKMQ (reference sequence). CDR3 size: 16 residues. After removal of 5 bases from V and 5 bases from J, the junction contained 15 bases not matched to a gene. In DNA form, the CDR3 reads TGTGCCAGCAGCCCTCTCGAGGGGGCGCTCCGGCACGAGCAGTACTTC. Encoded protein: CASSPLEGALRHEQYF.

Many counts were recorded for this clonotype. This sequence joins TRBV10-3 and TRBJ1-4, with TRBD1 as a possible D gene (6 bases). CDR3 size: 15 residues. The germline gives CDR1 ENHRY, CDR2 SYGVKD. The V and J ends lost 0 bases and 8 bases respectively, with 13 bases between them. Here the CDR3 reads CAISESTGGGEKLFF. CDR3 in DNA: TGTGCCATCAGTGAGTCGACTGGAGGGGGAGAAAAACTGTTTTTT.

The rearrangement uses TRBV27 and TRBJ2-1; D remains unclear. CDR1 MNHEY and CDR2 SMNVEV come from the germline V gene (reference sequence). V lost 6 bases and J 0 bases, leaving 12 bases between the germline ends. The CDR3 is 15 amino acids. Here the CDR3 DNA reads TGTGCCAGCAGCCCCCTCCCCCCCTCCTACAATGAGCAGTTCTTC. This encodes CASSPLPPSYNEQFF.

The sample holds a few counts of this clonotype. The rearrangement links TRBV20-1 to TRBJ2-7, with D possibly TRBD2 on 5 matching bases. The germline CDR1 and CDR2 sequences are DFQATT and SNEGSKA (reference sequence). Trimming took off 0 bases at V and 2 bases at J, with 17 bases between the two ends. The CDR3 covers 16 residues. CDR3 nucleotides: TGCAGTGCTAGAGATCGGCCGGACTTATACGCCTACGAGCAGTACTTC. Its translation is CSARDRPDLYAYEQYF.

The chain is built from TRBV20-1 and TRBJ1-5; no reliable D call. This CDR3 is 16 amino acids long. Germline V gives CDR1 DFQATT, CDR2 SNEGSKA (reference sequence). V dropped 6 bases and J dropped 0 bases, with 18 bases sitting between them. Here the CDR3 reads CSAGRVDPTSNQPQHF. DNA of the CDR3: TGCAGTGCAGGCCGAGTAGACCCTACTAGCAATCAGCCCCAGCATTTT.

This clonotype was recorded many times. The rearrangement links TRBV7-9 to TRBJ1-1; D is unresolved. Germline values: CDR1 SEHNR, CDR2 FQNEAQ (reference sequence). The V gene lost 4 bases and the J gene lost 0 bases, with 15 bases spanning the gap. The CDR3 covers 16 residues. The CDR3 is CASSSGRLPMNTEAFF. In DNA, the CDR3 is TGTGCCAGCAGCTCTGGACGGTTACCCATGAACACTGAAGCTTTCTTT.

This clonotype occurred many times. The chain is built from TRBV6-1 and TRBJ2-7; D gene unclear. The CDR3 has 16 residues. With 6 bases removed from V and 6 bases from J, the gap between germline ends came to 24 bases. The germline gives CDR1 MNHNS, CDR2 SASEGT. In DNA form, the CDR3 reads TGTGCCAGCAGCCGCAAACGGGTTGGAAGGTTCTTCGAGCAGTACTTC. Protein: CASSRKRVGRFFEQYF.